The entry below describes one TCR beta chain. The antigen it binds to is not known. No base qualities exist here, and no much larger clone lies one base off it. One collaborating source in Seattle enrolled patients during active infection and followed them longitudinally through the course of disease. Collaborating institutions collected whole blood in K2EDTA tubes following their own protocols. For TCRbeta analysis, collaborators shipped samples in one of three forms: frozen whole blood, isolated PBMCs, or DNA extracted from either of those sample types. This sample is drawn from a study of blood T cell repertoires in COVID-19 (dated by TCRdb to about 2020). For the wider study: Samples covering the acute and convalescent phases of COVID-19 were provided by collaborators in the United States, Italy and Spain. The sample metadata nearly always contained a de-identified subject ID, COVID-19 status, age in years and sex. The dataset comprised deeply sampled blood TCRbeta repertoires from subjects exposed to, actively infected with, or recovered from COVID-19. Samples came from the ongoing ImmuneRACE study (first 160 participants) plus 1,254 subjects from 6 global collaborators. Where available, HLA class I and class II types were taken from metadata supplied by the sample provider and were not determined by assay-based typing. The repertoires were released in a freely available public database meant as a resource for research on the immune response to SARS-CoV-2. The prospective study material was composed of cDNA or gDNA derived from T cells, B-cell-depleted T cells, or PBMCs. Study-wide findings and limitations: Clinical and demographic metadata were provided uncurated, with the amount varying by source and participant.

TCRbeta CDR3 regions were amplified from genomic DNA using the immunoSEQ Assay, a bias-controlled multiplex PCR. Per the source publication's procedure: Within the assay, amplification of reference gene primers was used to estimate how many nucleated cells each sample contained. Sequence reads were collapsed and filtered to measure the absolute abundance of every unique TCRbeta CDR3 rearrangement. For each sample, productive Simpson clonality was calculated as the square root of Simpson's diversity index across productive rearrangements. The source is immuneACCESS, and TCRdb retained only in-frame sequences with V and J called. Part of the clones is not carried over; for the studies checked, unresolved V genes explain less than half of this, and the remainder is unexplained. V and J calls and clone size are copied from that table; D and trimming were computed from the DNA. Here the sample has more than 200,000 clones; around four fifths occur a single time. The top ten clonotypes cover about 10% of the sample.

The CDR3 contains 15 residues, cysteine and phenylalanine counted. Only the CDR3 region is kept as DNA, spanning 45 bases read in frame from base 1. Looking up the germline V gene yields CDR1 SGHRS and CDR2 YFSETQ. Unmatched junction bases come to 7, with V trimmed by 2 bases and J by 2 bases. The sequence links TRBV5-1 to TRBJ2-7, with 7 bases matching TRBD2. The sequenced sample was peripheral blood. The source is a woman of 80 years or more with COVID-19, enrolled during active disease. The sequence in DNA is TGCGCCAGCAGCTTAGGCGCTAGCGGTGCCTACGAGCAGTACTTC. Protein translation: CASSLGASGAYEQYF.